Shown below are 21 T cell receptor beta chains from a single sample sequenced in a study of response to subunit inactivated influenza vaccine. In TCRdb, the RT-PCR reads were re-called with MiXCR into one record per CDR3 protein. Among hundreds of thousands of distinct CDR3 sequences, 12% were seen once, and the ten largest hold around 9.6%. Sample: PBMCs from blood, taken on the day of vaccination. Receptors were obtained from a man in his fifties who received an inactivated influenza vaccine.

This clonotype was recorded at least ten times. The rearrangement links TRBV6-2 or TRBV6-3 to TRBJ2-1; D unclear. Germline V gives CDR1 MNHEY, CDR2 SVGEGT. The CDR3 is made up of 16 amino acids. Deletions cut 6 bases from V and 0 bases from J, with 15 bases between. The CDR3 region is CASSSPVWSSYNEQFF. CDR3 DNA: TGTGCCAGCAGCTCGCCTGTTTGGAGCTCCTACAATGAGCAGTTCTTC.

This clonotype was recorded at least ten times. This chain connects TRBV5-1 to TRBJ2-5, with 8 nucleotides matching TRBD1. J gave up 5 bases and V 4 bases, and 7 bases lay outside the gene matches. The CDR3 extends over 14 amino acids. Per the germline V gene, CDR1 is SGHRS and CDR2 is YFSETQ. This CDR3 reads CASSIQGAKETQYF. In DNA form, the CDR3 reads TGCGCCAGCAGCATTCAGGGGGCGAAGGAGACCCAGTACTTC.

The chain employs TRBV2 and TRBJ2-1, with D hard to call. The CDR3 extends over 12 amino acids. CDR1 is SNHLY, CDR2 FYNNEI, per germline. V lost 2 bases and J 15 bases, leaving 14 bases between the germline ends. The CDR3 bases are TGTGCCAGCAGTGAACGGTCTCTCCAAACGTTCTTC. Amino acids: CASSERSLQTFF.

This clonotype has only a few counts. The chain couples TRBV19 to TRBJ2-7; tentatively, D is TRBD1 (6 bases). CDR1 LNHDA and CDR2 SQIVND come from the germline V gene (reference sequence). The CDR3 spans 14 residues. The V gene lost 9 bases and the J gene lost 3 bases, with 18 bases spanning the gap. The CDR3 spells CASNRDPHHYEQYF. The CDR3 bases are TGTGCCAGCAACAGGGACCCCCACCACTACGAGCAGTACTTC.

This clonotype was detected only once. This chain connects TRBV5-4 to TRBJ2-3; the match to TRBD2 covers 12 bases. The CDR3 sequence is 16 residues long. Trimming removed 4 bases from V and 4 bases from J; junction bases left unmatched: 7. CDR1 SGHNT and CDR2 YYREEE come from the germline V gene (reference sequence). The CDR3 reads CASSRRTSGDSDTQYF. The CDR3 bases are TGTGCCAGCAGCCGACGGACTAGCGGGGATTCAGATACGCAGTATTTT.

This clonotype was recorded many times. This rearrangement joins TRBV9 to TRBJ2-2, with TRBD1 identical over 9 bases. Germline CDR1 reads SGDLS; CDR2 reads YYNGEE. The CDR3 has 18 residues. J gave up 7 bases and V 4 bases, and 17 bases lay outside the gene matches. CDR3 in amino acids: CASSPTNATGGRIGELFF. CDR3 DNA: TGTGCCAGCAGCCCCACCAATGCGACAGGGGGAAGAATCGGGGAGCTGTTTTTT.

A single count supports this clonotype. The V call is TRBV28, the J call TRBJ2-5; 8 bases fit TRBD1. With 2 bases clipped from V and 2 bases from J, the junction kept 16 bases outside the gene matches. Germline V gene sequence: CDR1 MDHEN, CDR2 SYDVKM. CDR3 length: 19 amino acids. CDR3 DNA sequence: TGTGCCAGCAGTTTAACCTATTCGGCCTTACAGGGGGAGCAAGAGACCCAGTACTTC. This codes for CASSLTYSALQGEQETQYF.

This clonotype was counted at least ten times. V is TRBV3-1 and J is TRBJ1-4; D might be TRBD1 (5 bases). From germline, CDR1 is LGHDT and CDR2 YNNKEL (reference sequence). V was shortened by 8 bases and J by 13 bases, with 17 bases between the two germline ends. CDR3 length: 12 residues. Here the CDR3 DNA reads TGTGCCAGCGGCGGGGGTCGTGGGACACTGTTTTTT. This encodes CASGGGRGTLFF.

This sequence joins TRBV7-8 and TRBJ1-5; D ambiguous. CDR1 is SGHVS, CDR2 FQNEAQ, per germline. The CDR3 has 13 residues. The V gene lost 5 bases and the J gene lost 6 bases, with 11 bases spanning the gap. CDR3 bases: TGTGCCAGCAGCCTCAATGGACCTCAGCCCCAGCATTTT. It is translated as CASSLNGPQPQHF.

The rearrangement links TRBV7-2 to TRBJ2-7; D is undetermined. Germline V gene data show CDR1 as SGHTA and CDR2 as FQGNSA. The CDR3 covers 14 residues. Trimming removed 8 bases at V and 2 bases at J, with 16 bases between. CDR3 in DNA: TGTGCCAGCTCCAAAACTCCAGGTCCCTACGAGCAGTACTTC. Its translation is CASSKTPGPYEQYF.

This clonotype was seen a handful of times. The chain employs TRBV6-1 and TRBJ2-7; the D is unclear. CDR3 length equals 13 residues. The V gene lost 2 bases and the J gene lost 3 bases, with 8 bases spanning the gap. The germline V gene has CDR1 MNHNS and CDR2 SASEGT. The CDR3 nucleotides are TGTGCCAGCAGTGAAATAGGTTACTACGAGCAGTACTTC. It specifies CASSEIGYYEQYF.

This clonotype was observed a few times. The rearrangement links TRBV7-9 to TRBJ2-5; 10 positions agree with TRBD1. With V trimmed by 1 base and J by 4 bases, 3 bases remained unmatched. Germline loops: CDR1 SEHNR, CDR2 FQNEAQ (reference sequence). The CDR3 length is 15 residues. The CDR3 protein is CASSLGRDRGETQYF. In DNA, the CDR3 is TGTGCCAGCAGCTTAGGCCGGGACAGGGGAGAGACCCAGTACTTC.

This clonotype was found a few times. The chain uses TRBV28 and TRBJ1-5, with 7 nucleotides matching TRBD1. The V gene end was trimmed by 7 bases and the J gene end by 4 bases; junction bases not matched to a gene: 4. Germline CDR1 MDHEN, CDR2 SYDVKM. This CDR3 comprises 13 residues. DNA of the CDR3: TGTGCCAGCACCCCCAGGGGGAATCAGCCCCAGCATTTT. Protein: CASTPRGNQPQHF. Drawing the rest from reference TRBV28 and TRBJ1-5, the complete variable domain is DVKVTQSSRYLVKRTGEKVFLECVQDMDHENMFWYRQDPGLGLRLIYFSYDVKMKEKGDIPEGYSVSREKKERFSLILESASTNQTSMYLCASTPRGNQPQHFGDGTRLSIL.

Only a few counts were recorded for this clonotype. V and J are TRBV3-1 and TRBJ2-7; possible D gene TRBD1, 5 bases. CDR1 is LGHDT, CDR2 YNNKEL, per germline (reference sequence). V was cut by 3 bases and J by 2 bases, with 8 bases left in between. The CDR3 length is 13 residues. CDR3 DNA sequence: TGTGCCAGCAGCCACCTAGGGGCCTACGAGCAGTACTTC. Its translation: CASSHLGAYEQYF.

The sample holds many counts of this clonotype. The chain carries TRBV2 and TRBJ2-1; 7 bases agree with TRBD2. Germline CDR1 is SNHLY and CDR2 is FYNNEI. The CDR3 is 15 residues long. The junction had 6 bases not matched to a gene; V was cut back by 3 bases and J by 4 bases. Here the CDR3 DNA reads TGTGCCAGCAGTGAGGGGTCTAGCGGATACAATGAGCAGTTCTTC. This translates into CASSEGSSGYNEQFF.

This chain joins TRBV21-1 and TRBJ2-1; the table's D call, TRBD2, has no DNA check behind it. TRBV21-1 is noted as a pseudogene. This CDR3 is 18 amino acids long. CDR3: CASNPRAGEPSSYNEQFF. The CDR3 DNA sequence: TGTGCCAGCAACCCCCGAGCGGGAGAGCCGAGCTCCTACAATGAGCAGTTCTTC.

This clonotype was picked up many times. V usage is TRBV5-1 and J usage is TRBJ2-4; perhaps D is TRBD1 or TRBD2 (5 bases each). Deletions cut 0 bases from V and 9 bases from J, with 16 bases between. Per the germline V gene, CDR1 is SGHRS and CDR2 is YFSETQ. The CDR3 totals 15 residues. CDR3 coding DNA: TGCGCCAGCAGCTTGGGTCCGGGGCAGGAAAGCATTCAGTACTTC. The encoded protein is CASSLGPGQESIQYF.

This clonotype has at least ten counts. The rearrangement uses TRBV4-2 and TRBJ1-2, with D maybe TRBD1 (6 bases). Trimming shortened V by 0 bases and J by 3 bases, and 17 bases separated the two germline ends. Germline V lookup: CDR1 LGHNA, CDR2 YNFKEQ. The length of the CDR3 is 17 residues. The CDR3 here is CASSQEPSGGAYYGYTF. The CDR3 bases are TGTGCCAGCAGCCAAGAACCGTCCGGGGGGGCCTACTATGGCTACACCTTC.

This clonotype appeared many times. The CDR3 spells CASSLRRFRDTQYF. The CDR3 nucleotides are TGTGCCAGCAGTTTACGACGGTTCCGGGATACGCAGTATTTT. The chain employs TRBV27 and TRBJ2-3; the D is unclear. Germline CDR1 and CDR2: MNHEY and SMNVEV (reference sequence). Trimming took 2 bases from V and 6 from J, leaving 12 bases between them. The CDR3 covers 14 residues.

This chain connects TRBV25-1 to TRBJ1-1; 7 nucleotides align to TRBD1. J was trimmed by 2 bases and V by 4 bases; bases with no gene match: 7. CDR3 length: 15 amino acids. The germline V gene has CDR1 MGHDK and CDR2 SYGVNS. The chain's CDR3 is CASSVRGVLNTEAFF. CDR3 bases: TGTGCCAGCAGTGTCAGGGGGGTGTTAAACACTGAAGCTTTCTTT.

This clonotype came up a few times. The chain is built from TRBV28 and TRBJ2-7, with 10 bases that match TRBD1. There are 14 residues in the CDR3. Germline lookup yields CDR1 MDHEN and CDR2 SYDVKM. V dropped 4 bases and J dropped 7; count of bases not matched to a gene: 7. DNA of the CDR3: TGTGCCAGCAGTTCGGGACAGGGGACGCGGGAGCAGTACTTC. Protein sequence: CASSSGQGTREQYF.